This T cell receptor beta chain comes out of a study of blood T cells in healthy people across ages. The CDR3 has 14 amino acids. V was shortened by 4 bases and J by 5 bases, with 14 bases between the two germline ends. Germline V lookup: CDR1 SGHAT, CDR2 FQNNGV. Study observations and caveats: No conclusive comparison of naive versus antigen-experienced cells was possible with unsorted PBMCs. It was the long-lived donors that had more naive CD4+ cells and higher diversity than aged donors.

Notes on this clonotype: As yet, its antigen is unknown.

Through a sample-barcoded 5' primer and a J-beta primer mix, a second PCR was run for roughly 7 to 11 cycles. Each cDNA molecule carried a tag from a template-switch adaptor that contained 12 random nucleotides. Samples each returned at least 2.5 million CDR3-containing paired-end reads. One entry per CDR3 protein results from TCRdb running MiXCR on the 5' RACE reads. Here the sample spans hundreds of thousands of distinct CDR3 sequences, more than 25% being singletons. The receptor was isolated from a woman of 80 years or more in good health. The chain combines TRBV11-2 with TRBJ1-1; D is perhaps TRBD1 (6 bases). Sequencing was performed on blood. For the CDR3, the DNA is TGTGCCAGCAGCTCGATCGAACAGGGAACTGAAGCTTTCTTT. Its translation: CASSSIEQGTEAFF.